Included here is one T cell receptor (beta chain) sequence, with context. This sample is part of a study of blood T cell repertoires in COVID-19. The protocol was immunoSEQ multiplex PCR, while the TCRdb copy is restricted to in-frame clones and leaves out a portion. Of 430,000 or so clones in the sample, 70% to 90% were seen once. The study assigned cohorts using participant-reported clinical history. V lost 2 bases and J 2 bases, leaving 10 bases between the germline ends. CDR1 SEHNR and CDR2 FQNEAQ come from the germline V gene (reference sequence). The CDR3 consists of 15 residues. The sequence derives from a woman aged 40 to 50 who had recovered from COVID-19. Input material: PBMCs or T cells enriched from blood (not recorded which). The chain uses TRBV7-9 and TRBJ2-1; D is uncertain. CDR3 sequence: CASSLRRQAYNEQFF. The CDR3 DNA sequence: TGTGCCAGCAGCTTACGGCGCCAGGCCTACAATGAGCAGTTCTTC.